This T cell receptor beta chain was retrieved from a study of CD8+ T cells in alopecia areata. Regarding the study as a whole: Higher clonality than in normal scalp was seen in lesional scalp, especially alopecia totalis/universalis. Besides other cells, scalp samples also yield sequences of resident alphabeta T cells from normal skin.

On this clone itself: The antigen is undetermined.

Extraction and reverse transcription of RNA yielded cDNA as the sequencing template. This table comes from immunoSEQ multiplex PCR, and its TCRdb copy is limited to in-frame clones, with some not included. The sample has tens of thousands of clones; more than 60% are singletons. The CDR3 has 15 residues. Germline V gene lookup returns CDR1 LNHDA and CDR2 SQIVND (reference sequence). V was shortened by 3 bases and J by 4 bases, with 10 bases between the two germline ends. Specimens obtained from alopecia areata patients comprised lesional scalp punch biopsies and peripheral blood. PBMCs were stained for CD3, CD4 and CD8, and CD4+ and CD8+ T cells were sorted.

Sequenced input: NKG2D-low CD8+ T cells sorted from blood. This rearrangement joins TRBV19 to TRBJ2-6, with D unclear. The sequence was collected from a human donor with alopecia areata. CDR3 DNA sequence: TGTGCCAGTAGTATTGCTGGGGTCGGGGCCAACGTCCTGACTTTC. Protein: CASSIAGVGANVLTF.